This T cell receptor beta chain was sequenced for a study of blood T cell repertoires in COVID-19. Study context: PBMCs, B-cell-depleted T cells, or T cells were the source of the cDNA or gDNA that made up the material.

The CDR3 sequence is 16 residues long. CDR1 MNHEY and CDR2 SMNVEV come from the germline V gene (reference sequence). The V gene end was trimmed by 4 bases and the J gene end by 0 bases; junction bases not matched to a gene: 5. Original methodology: Amplification with reference gene primers provided the estimates of nucleated cell counts. Sequencing was performed with immunoSEQ multiplex PCR; in TCRdb, only in-frame clones are kept and a portion is missing. Clone size and V and J calls were adopted from that table, with D and trimming inferred from the DNA. The sample lists 110,000 or so clones, approximately 84% occurring once.

The gene calls are TRBV27 and TRBJ2-2, with 7 bases lining up with TRBD1. What was sequenced was peripheral blood. This receptor was taken from a man in his forties or fifties with acute or convalescent COVID-19. CDR3 DNA: TGTGCCAGCAGTTCGGGACAGCTCGCGAACACCGGGGAGCTGTTTTTT. Translation gives CASSSGQLANTGELFF.